This TCR beta chain was captured in a study of blood T cell repertoires in COVID-19. Overall study: Collection of acute and convalescent COVID-19 samples took place in the United States, Italy and Spain. Sample material is recorded as cDNA or gDNA derived from T cells, B-cell-depleted T cells, or PBMCs.

The method was immunoSEQ multiplex PCR; TCRdb's version includes in-frame clones alone and lacks a portion of them. This table has about 240,000 clones, roughly 80% appearing once. This CDR3 has 13 residues. The ends were cut back, 2 bases at V and 3 bases at J, with 7 bases in the middle. The receptor's source is a woman older than 75 with COVID-19, enrolled during active disease. This chain uses TRBV12-3 or TRBV12-4 with TRBJ1-2, with D possibly being TRBD1 (5 bases). Specimen: peripheral blood. The CDR3 loop is CASSLIRDYGYTF. The DNA for the CDR3 is TGTGCCAGCAGTTTAATCAGGGACTATGGCTACACCTTC.